The 21 T cell receptor beta chains below come from one sample, sequenced in a study of vaccination effects on CD4 cells after COVID-19. The table came from immunoSEQ multiplex PCR; TCRdb's copy has only in-frame clones and leaves some out. The sample holds around 45,000 clones; around 76% are singletons and the top ten take about an eighth. Investigators separated out CD4+ T cells once about 10 days of culture had passed. No antigen has been assigned to these receptors. Source: CD4+ T cells from PBMCs cultured without peptide, taken before COVID-19 vaccination. Every receptor here comes from a human donor who had a prior SARS-CoV-2 infection.

This clone appeared a single time. The gene calls are TRBV7-8 and TRBJ2-7; D is uncertain. Trimming took 3 bases from V and 0 from J, leaving 15 bases between them. CDR1 is SGHVS and CDR2 is FQNEAQ in the germline V gene. The CDR3 contains 16 residues. The CDR3 region is CASSFLPPAYSYEQYF. The CDR3 DNA is TGTGCCAGCAGCTTCCTCCCCCCGGCTTACTCCTACGAGCAGTACTTC.

The V gene is TRBV6-6, the J gene TRBJ2-3; 7 bases line up with TRBD2. Germline CDR1 MNHNY, CDR2 SVGAGI (reference sequence). This CDR3 spans 14 amino acids. Trimming took 2 bases from V and 4 from J; bases not matched to a gene: 3. CDR3: CASSYGEGADTQYF. DNA of the CDR3: TGTGCCAGCAGTTACGGGGAGGGAGCAGATACGCAGTATTTT.

The chain carries TRBV28 and TRBJ1-3, with 8 bases lining up with TRBD1. Germline V gives CDR1 MDHEN, CDR2 SYDVKM. Trimming took 4 bases from V and 4 from J; bases not matched to a gene: 6. The CDR3 length is 15 residues. DNA for the CDR3: TGTGCCAGCAGTTCCCAGGGGGCGGCAGGAAACACCATATATTTT. It translates to CASSSQGAAGNTIYF.

The chain is built from TRBV18 and TRBJ2-1; D gene unclear. This CDR3 comprises 11 residues. Per the germline V gene, CDR1 is KGHSH and CDR2 is LQKENI. Trimming pared 0 bases from V and 9 bases from J, leaving 3 bases between. For the CDR3, the DNA is TGTGCCAGCTCACCACCGGGTGAGCAGTTCTTC. Translating it yields CASSPPGEQFF.

V gene TRBV6-5 combines with J gene TRBJ1-2, with D possibly TRBD1 on 6 matching bases. Germline loops: CDR1 MNHEY, CDR2 SVGAGI. This CDR3 region has 15 residues. V was clipped by 2 bases and J by 4 bases, with 14 bases between them. CDR3 amino acids: CASSYAGGQSYGYTF. For the CDR3, the DNA is TGTGCCAGCAGTTACGCGGGAGGACAGTCCTATGGCTACACCTTC.

This chain uses TRBV18 with TRBJ2-7, with D possibly being TRBD1 (6 bases). V was trimmed by 3 bases and J by 0 bases, leaving 12 bases between them. The CDR3 spans 15 residues. The germline CDR1 and CDR2 sequences are KGHSH and LQKENI. The CDR3 is CASSPGTLSSYEQYF. Written as DNA, the CDR3 is TGTGCCAGCTCACCCGGGACACTTAGCTCCTACGAGCAGTACTTC.

The chain is built from TRBV5-1 and TRBJ1-6; a possible D gene is TRBD1 (6 bases). The germline V and J ends were trimmed by 1 base and 9 bases, with 11 bases remaining between them. There are 14 residues in the CDR3. Germline V gene lookup returns CDR1 SGHRS and CDR2 YFSETQ. The CDR3 DNA follows: TGCGCCAGCAGCTTGAGCGGGACATTTTCACCCCTCCACTTT. As protein: CASSLSGTFSPLHF.

The chain is built from TRBV4-3 and TRBJ2-3, with TRBD2 matching 7 bases. Per the germline V gene, CDR1 is LGHNA and CDR2 is YSLEER. The CDR3 is 16 residues long. J gave up 2 bases and V 1 base, and 6 bases lay outside the gene matches. CDR3 in amino acids: CASSQGNGRFTDTQYF. In nucleotides, the CDR3 is TGCGCCAGCAGCCAAGGGAACGGGAGGTTCACAGATACGCAGTATTTT.

The chain recombines TRBV4-2 with TRBJ2-7; 7 nucleotides line up with TRBD1. In germline, CDR1 is LGHNA, CDR2 YNFKEQ. J lost 2 bases, V lost 1 base, and 8 bases had no gene match. The CDR3 runs 16 residues. In DNA form, the CDR3 reads TGTGCCAGCAGCCAAGGCCCGGACAGGTTCGCCTACGAGCAGTACTTC. Translated: CASSQGPDRFAYEQYF.

The chain links TRBV5-1 to TRBJ2-7, with 12 bases aligning to TRBD2. J was trimmed by 4 bases and V by 4 bases; bases with no gene match: 6. Germline CDR1 SGHRS, CDR2 YFSETQ. The CDR3 runs to 15 residues. Here the CDR3 DNA reads TGCGCCAGCAGCGCGGGACTAGCGGGTTTGTACGAGCAGTACTTC. Translation: CASSAGLAGLYEQYF.

This chain connects TRBV12-5 to TRBJ2-7; 8 nucleotides agree with TRBD1. Germline CDR1 reads LGHNT; CDR2 reads FRNRAP. V lost 2 bases to trimming and J lost 5 bases; unmatched junction nucleotides: 8. The CDR3 is made up of 15 amino acids. As DNA, the CDR3 is TGTGCTAGTGGTTTGAAAGGCAGGGGGCCCGACGAGCAGTACTTC. Amino acid sequence: CASGLKGRGPDEQYF.

This clone was counted a few times. V usage is TRBV30 and J usage is TRBJ1-4, with 7 bases fitting TRBD1. This CDR3 contains 14 residues. Looked up from germline, CDR1 is GTSNPN and CDR2 is SVGIG (reference sequence). The CDR3 nucleotides are TGTGCGCAAGCAAGACAGGGACGGGTCGAAAAACTGTTTTTT. Protein: CAQARQGRVEKLFF.

A few counts support this clone. The chain links TRBV4-3 to TRBJ1-3; possibly TRBD1 for D (6 bases). The V end was cut by 0 bases, the J end by 1 base, with 13 bases between. The CDR3 has 17 residues. The germline CDR1 and CDR2 sequences are LGHNA and YSLEER. The CDR3 region is CASSQDVGGASGNTIYF. The CDR3 DNA is TGCGCCAGCAGCCAAGATGTGGGGGGCGCATCTGGAAACACCATATATTTT.

V and J are TRBV11-3 and TRBJ2-3; the D is unclear. Deletions cut 3 bases from V and 4 bases from J, with 8 bases between. From germline, CDR1 is SGHNT and CDR2 YENEEA. CDR3 length equals 13 residues. For the CDR3, the DNA is TGTGCCAGCAGCTTTGGGCATGCAGATACGCAGTATTTT. Protein product: CASSFGHADTQYF.

The CDR3 sequence is CASSSGQGVTYEQYF. For the CDR3, the DNA is TGCGCCAGCAGCTCGGGACAGGGGGTAACCTACGAGCAGTACTTC. This chain joins TRBV5-1 and TRBJ2-7, with 11 bases that match TRBD1. This CDR3 contains 15 residues. Germline CDR1 is SGHRS and CDR2 is YFSETQ. The V segment lost 3 bases and the J segment 2 bases; nucleotides outside the gene matches: 4. The full variable domain, its missing parts supplied by reference TRBV5-1 and TRBJ2-7, is KAGVTQTPRYLIKTRGQQVTLSCSPISGHRSVSWYQQTPGQGLQFLFEYFSETQRNKGNFPGRFSGRQFSNSRSEMNVSTLELGDSALYLCASSSGQGVTYEQYFGPGTRLTVT.

V gene TRBV7-2 combines with J gene TRBJ1-1; TRBD1 aligns across 7 bases. The ends lost 5 bases at V and 1 base at J; junction bases unmatched: 7. The germline V gene encodes CDR1 SGHTA and CDR2 FQGNSA. The CDR3 contains 15 residues. The CDR3 is CASSATRTGNTEAFF. The CDR3 DNA reads as TGTGCCAGCAGCGCGACGAGGACAGGGAACACTGAAGCTTTCTTT.

CDR3 sequence reads: CASSDEVVGAGELFF. The CDR3 DNA is TGTGCCAGCAGTGATGAAGTGGTGGGGGCCGGGGAGCTGTTTTTT. V is TRBV2 and J is TRBJ2-2; D may correspond to TRBD1 or TRBD2 (5 bases each). The CDR3 contains 15 residues. V lost 3 bases and J lost 6, with 14 bases in between. Germline V gene data show CDR1 as SNHLY and CDR2 as FYNNEI.

This rearrangement joins TRBV24-1 to TRBJ2-5, with TRBD2 identical over 13 bases. V lost 4 bases, J lost 4 bases, and 8 bases stayed unmatched. The CDR3 runs to 17 residues. Germline V gene sequence: CDR1 KGHDR, CDR2 SFDVKD. The CDR3: CATSDPTSGRAAETQYF. The CDR3 DNA follows: TGTGCCACCAGTGACCCTACTAGCGGGAGGGCCGCAGAGACCCAGTACTTC.

The chain is built from TRBV30 and TRBJ1-1, with a tentative D call TRBD1 (5 bases). CDR1 and CDR2 (germline): GTSNPN, SVGIG (reference sequence). The germline V and J ends were trimmed by 0 bases and 5 bases, with 7 bases remaining between them. This CDR3 has 12 amino acids. The DNA for the CDR3 is TGTGCCTGGAGTGTAAGGGGTACTGAAGCTTTCTTT. This sequence encodes CAWSVRGTEAFF.

The rearrangement links TRBV6-5 to TRBJ1-2; 10 bases are a match to TRBD1. Per germline, CDR1 MNHEY and CDR2 SVGAGI. J lost 8 bases, V lost 7 bases, and 10 bases had no gene match. This CDR3 region has 14 residues. CDR3 amino acids: CASTQDRGLNGYTF. CDR3 DNA sequence: TGTGCCAGCACGCAAGACAGGGGGCTAAACGGCTACACCTTC.

This chain links TRBV2 with TRBJ2-7; perhaps D is TRBD1 or TRBD2 (6 bases each). CDR1 is SNHLY and CDR2 is FYNNEI in the germline V gene. The CDR3 spans 13 residues. V was clipped by 2 bases and J by 6 bases, with 11 bases between them. The CDR3 DNA follows: TGTGCCAGCAGTGAATATGGGGGGCTCGAGCAGTACTTC. Translated, it gives CASSEYGGLEQYF.